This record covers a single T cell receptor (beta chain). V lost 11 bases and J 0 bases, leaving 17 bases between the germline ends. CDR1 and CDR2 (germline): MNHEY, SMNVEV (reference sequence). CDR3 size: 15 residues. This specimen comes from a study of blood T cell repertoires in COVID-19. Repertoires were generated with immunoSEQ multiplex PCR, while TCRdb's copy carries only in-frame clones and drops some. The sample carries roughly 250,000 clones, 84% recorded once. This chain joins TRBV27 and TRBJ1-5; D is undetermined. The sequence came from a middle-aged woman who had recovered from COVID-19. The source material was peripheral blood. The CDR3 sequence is CAPSRSRDSNQPQHF. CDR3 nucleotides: TGTGCCCCTTCCCGTTCCCGGGATAGCAATCAGCCCCAGCATTTT.